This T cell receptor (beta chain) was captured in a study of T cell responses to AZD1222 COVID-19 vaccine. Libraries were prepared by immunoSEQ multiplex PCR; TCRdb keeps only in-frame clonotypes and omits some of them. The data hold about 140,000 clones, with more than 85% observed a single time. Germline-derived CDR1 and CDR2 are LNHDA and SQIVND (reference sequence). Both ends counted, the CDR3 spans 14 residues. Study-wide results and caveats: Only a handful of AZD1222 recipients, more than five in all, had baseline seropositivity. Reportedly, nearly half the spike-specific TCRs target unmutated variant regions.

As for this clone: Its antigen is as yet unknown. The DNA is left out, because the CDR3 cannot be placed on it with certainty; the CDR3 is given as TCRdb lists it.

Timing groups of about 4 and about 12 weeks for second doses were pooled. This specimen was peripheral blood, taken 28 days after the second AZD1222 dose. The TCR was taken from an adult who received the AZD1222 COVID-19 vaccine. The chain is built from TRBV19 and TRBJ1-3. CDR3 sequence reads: CASTSGGSGNTIYF.